This record looks at one T cell receptor beta chain sequence and its context. Its antigen remains unknown. This entry is derived from a study of graft-versus-host responses after intestinal transplantation. General study results and limits: Some GvH clones were seen earlier in gut or blood, suggesting intestinal origin.

Germline CDR1 KGHSH, CDR2 LQKENI. Trimming took off 6 bases at V and 7 bases at J, with 15 bases between the two ends. The CDR3 is 13 amino acids. Using immunoSEQ multiplex PCR, the repertoire was profiled, and TCRdb retains in-frame clones only, with some absent. Here the sample spans about 30,000 clones, 85% to 95% being singletons. This TCR was sampled from a human patient who received an intestinal transplant, so some T cells may come from the graft donor. The specimen comprised PBMCs, sampled just over 65 days after intestinal transplant. This chain uses TRBV18 with TRBJ1-2; D call uncertain. Written as DNA, the CDR3 is TGTGCCAGCTCGGTCAGGCGATACGGTGGCTACACCTTC. Translated, it gives CASSVRRYGGYTF.